The count of the clone carrying this TCR beta chain is one. Antigen unknown. This CDR3 has 9 residues. CDR1 and CDR2 (germline): DFQATT, SNEGSKA (reference sequence). With 7 bases removed from V and 6 bases from J, the gap between germline ends came to 6 bases. The repertoire was sequenced with immunoSEQ multiplex PCR; TCRdb's copy has only in-frame clones and lacks some. Of 100,000 to 130,000 clones detected, around 90% appear once; the ten largest clones hold roughly 6.5%. This entry is derived from a study of T cell responses to AZD1222 COVID-19 vaccine. General study points: Repertoire sampling happened only post peak T cell response.

J is TRBJ1-2 and V is TRBV20-1; the D gene is possibly TRBD1 (5 bases). The sequences come from peripheral blood, collected on day 0 of AZD1222 vaccination. The receptor was isolated from an adult in good health. CDR3 residues: CSGGNGYTF. Here the CDR3 DNA reads TGCAGTGGGGGGAATGGCTACACCTTC.